This is a list of T cell receptor beta chains from one sample in a study of shared clonotypes between healthy human individuals. TCRdb's table, derived via immunoSEQ multiplex PCR, lists solely in-frame clones and lacks some. The sample consists of about 700,000 clones, less than 85% of them appearing once. Sequenced: memory CD4+ T cells sorted from blood. Every receptor here comes from a woman aged 25-40 years in good health. The CDR3 runs from the conserved cysteine through the conserved F or W. A D gene is named only where the DNA matches it firmly. Some rows mark clone size as missing; the rest say once, few, many or name a class of expanded clone.

j_gene: TRBJ2-1; v_gene: TRBV11-2; abundance: NA; d_gene: NA; CDR3nt: TGTGCCAGCAGCCCAGGGGCGAGCTCCTACAATGAGCAGTTCTTC; CDR3aa: CASSPGASSYNEQFF
j_gene: TRBJ2-1; v_gene: TRBV4-2; abundance: NA; d_gene: TRBD2; CDR3nt: TGTGCCAGCAGCCAACTAGCGGGAGCCCTATACAATGAGCAGTTCTTC; CDR3aa: CASSQLAGALYNEQFF
j_gene: TRBJ1-4; v_gene: TRBV6-1; abundance: NA; d_gene: NA; CDR3nt: TGTGCCAGCAGTGTCACGGACCGGGTCGGACTGTTTTTT; CDR3aa: CASSVTDRVGLFF
j_gene: TRBJ1-1; v_gene: TRBV28; abundance: NA; d_gene: NA; CDR3nt: TGTGCCACTTCACCCTTTGGGTTCACTGAAGCTTTCTTT; CDR3aa: CATSPFGFTEAFF
j_gene: TRBJ2-2; v_gene: TRBV7-8; abundance: NA; d_gene: NA; CDR3nt: TGTGCCAGCAGCTTAGACTGGAACACCGGGGAGCTGTTTTTT; CDR3aa: CASSLDWNTGELFF
j_gene: TRBJ1-1; v_gene: TRBV6-4; abundance: NA; d_gene: NA; CDR3nt: TGTGCCAGCAGTGAAGACGCCCTTGGGTTAACTGAAGCTTTCTTT; CDR3aa: CASSEDALGLTEAFF
j_gene: TRBJ2-2; v_gene: TRBV2; abundance: few; d_gene: NA; CDR3nt: TGTGCCAGCACAAAAACGTCTAACACCGGGGAGCTGTTTTTT; CDR3aa: CASTKTSNTGELFF
j_gene: TRBJ2-1; v_gene: TRBV27; abundance: NA; d_gene: NA; CDR3nt: TGTGCCAGCATTACACTACTTCGGAGGTGGGGAAATGAGCAGTTCTTC; CDR3aa: CASITLLRRWGNEQFF
j_gene: TRBJ2-3; v_gene: TRBV4-2; abundance: NA; d_gene: TRBD2; CDR3nt: TGTGCCAGCAGCCAAGTAGCCAATAGCGGGAGTGCAGATACGCAGTATTTT; CDR3aa: CASSQVANSGSADTQYF
j_gene: TRBJ2-3; v_gene: TRBV16; abundance: NA; d_gene: NA; CDR3nt: TGTGCCAGCAGCCGTAACGGATACGGTTCTATCGCCGATACGCAGTATTTT; CDR3aa: CASSRNGYGSIADTQYF
j_gene: TRBJ1-2; v_gene: TRBV28; abundance: few; d_gene: TRBD1; CDR3nt: TGTGCCAGCAGCCCCCCGGGACAGTTCTATGGCTACACCTTC; CDR3aa: CASSPPGQFYGYTF
j_gene: TRBJ1-1; v_gene: TRBV12-5; abundance: NA; d_gene: NA; CDR3nt: TGTGCTAGTGGTTTGGGAATGAACACTGAAGCTTTCTTT; CDR3aa: CASGLGMNTEAFF